A selection of T cell receptor beta chains follows, all from one sample in a study of CD8 T cells in ankylosing spondylitis. Each CDR3 protein gets one entry after TCRdb re-called the 5' RACE reads with MiXCR. The table lists roughly 700,000 distinct CDR3 sequences, roughly 20% of them singletons. The sequenced sample consisted of blood, either unsorted or a sorted T cell fraction (not recorded which). The receptors were sampled from a male donor with ankylosing spondylitis. Both conserved end residues are part of each CDR3. Each record gives: V gene, D gene, J gene, clone size, CDR3 protein, CDR3 DNA. A D gene is named only where the DNA matches it firmly. Clone size is shown for a subset of rows, as once, few, many or a class of expanded clone.

v_call: TRBV2; d_call: TRBD1; j_call: TRBJ1-5; clone_size: -; cdr3_aa: CASTLITGATQPQHF; cdr3_nt: TGTGCCAGCACCCTTATTACAGGGGCCACTCAGCCCCAGCATTTT
v_call: TRBV3-1; d_call: -; j_call: TRBJ2-7; clone_size: few; cdr3_aa: CASSPPPGGPYEQYF; cdr3_nt: TGTGCCAGCAGCCCTCCTCCCGGGGGGCCCTACGAGCAGTACTTC
v_call: TRBV4-3; d_call: -; j_call: TRBJ2-2; clone_size: few; cdr3_aa: CASSQEWLAPTGELFF; cdr3_nt: TGCGCCAGCAGCCAAGAGTGGCTAGCCCCCACCGGGGAGCTGTTTTTT
v_call: TRBV28; d_call: -; j_call: TRBJ1-1; clone_size: few; cdr3_aa: CASRREGGEAFF; cdr3_nt: TGTGCCAGCCGTAGGGAGGGGGGTGAAGCTTTCTTT
v_call: TRBV5-6; d_call: TRBD2; j_call: TRBJ2-1; clone_size: many; cdr3_aa: CASWGGRSNEQFF; cdr3_nt: TGTGCCAGCTGGGGGGGGAGGAGCAATGAGCAGTTCTTC
v_call: TRBV5-1; d_call: -; j_call: TRBJ2-2; clone_size: many; cdr3_aa: CASSFAGPNTGELFF; cdr3_nt: TGCGCCAGCAGCTTTGCGGGCCCGAACACCGGGGAGCTGTTTTTT
v_call: TRBV2; d_call: TRBD2; j_call: TRBJ2-1; clone_size: -; cdr3_aa: CASSEGWGGLYNEQFF; cdr3_nt: TGTGCCAGCAGCGAAGGATGGGGGGGATTATACAATGAGCAGTTCTTC
v_call: TRBV9; d_call: -; j_call: TRBJ2-3; clone_size: few; cdr3_aa: CASSVDSQTDTQYF; cdr3_nt: TGTGCCAGCAGCGTAGACTCCCAAACAGATACGCAGTATTTT
v_call: TRBV6-5; d_call: -; j_call: TRBJ2-3; clone_size: -; cdr3_aa: CASSYSFGTDTQYF; cdr3_nt: TGTGCCAGCAGTTACAGCTTCGGCACAGATACGCAGTATTTT
v_call: TRBV21-1; d_call: -; j_call: TRBJ2-3; clone_size: -; cdr3_aa: CASSDVASPPHSTDTQYF; cdr3_nt: TGTGCCAGCAGCGACGTGGCGAGCCCCCCTCATTCCACAGATACGCAGTATTTT
v_call: TRBV4-1; d_call: TRBD2; j_call: TRBJ2-1; clone_size: -; cdr3_aa: CASSQVRLAVYNEQFF; cdr3_nt: TGCGCCAGCAGCCAAGTACGACTAGCGGTTTACAATGAGCAGTTCTTC
v_call: TRBV7-2; d_call: -; j_call: TRBJ2-4; clone_size: -; cdr3_aa: CASSFVGTKNIQYF; cdr3_nt: TGTGCCAGCAGCTTTGTGGGAACCAAAAACATTCAGTACTTC
v_call: TRBV11-2; d_call: TRBD2; j_call: TRBJ2-2; clone_size: -; cdr3_aa: CASSLVVGWGLATNTGELFF; cdr3_nt: TGTGCCAGCAGCTTAGTCGTTGGTTGGGGACTAGCGACGAACACCGGGGAGCTGTTTTTT
v_call: TRBV4-3; d_call: -; j_call: TRBJ2-1; clone_size: many; cdr3_aa: CASSPSLPRQTNEQFF; cdr3_nt: TGCGCCAGCAGTCCTTCCCTCCCTCGACAGACCAATGAGCAGTTCTTC
v_call: TRBV5-1; d_call: -; j_call: TRBJ1-4; clone_size: once; cdr3_aa: CASSLRQAGANEKLFF; cdr3_nt: TGCGCCAGCAGCTTGAGGCAGGCCGGAGCTAATGAAAAACTGTTTTTT
v_call: TRBV7-2; d_call: TRBD2; j_call: TRBJ2-5; clone_size: many; cdr3_aa: CASSTGLAGWETQYF; cdr3_nt: TGTGCCAGCAGCACCGGACTAGCGGGATGGGAGACCCAGTACTTC
v_call: TRBV11-2; d_call: -; j_call: TRBJ2-1; clone_size: once; cdr3_aa: CASSLTQTYNEQFF; cdr3_nt: TGTGCCAGCAGCTTAACCCAGACCTACAATGAGCAGTTCTTC
v_call: TRBV28; d_call: TRBD1; j_call: TRBJ2-7; clone_size: few; cdr3_aa: CASSPRTGNDEQYF; cdr3_nt: TGTGCCAGCAGTCCCCGGACAGGTAACGACGAGCAGTACTTC
v_call: TRBV5-1; d_call: -; j_call: TRBJ2-5; clone_size: -; cdr3_aa: CASIRGGETQYF; cdr3_nt: TGCGCCAGCATCAGAGGAGGAGAGACCCAGTACTTC
v_call: TRBV9; d_call: TRBD2; j_call: TRBJ2-7; clone_size: few; cdr3_aa: CASSVGGTSLVYEQYF; cdr3_nt: TGTGCCAGCAGCGTAGGAGGGACTAGCCTTGTCTACGAGCAGTACTTC
v_call: TRBV6-2/TRBV6-3; d_call: TRBD1; j_call: TRBJ1-2; clone_size: few; cdr3_aa: CASSYAVSSVKTGLGGYGYTF; cdr3_nt: TGTGCCAGCAGTTACGCGGTGTCCTCGGTAAAGACAGGGTTGGGCGGCTATGGCTACACCTTC
v_call: TRBV12-3/TRBV12-4; d_call: -; j_call: TRBJ2-1; clone_size: many; cdr3_aa: CASSLFGVDEQFF; cdr3_nt: TGTGCCAGCAGTTTATTCGGGGTCGATGAGCAGTTCTTC
v_call: TRBV12-3/TRBV12-4; d_call: TRBD2; j_call: TRBJ2-5; clone_size: few; cdr3_aa: CASSGLAGFKTQYF; cdr3_nt: TGTGCCAGCAGTGGACTAGCGGGGTTTAAGACCCAGTACTTC
v_call: TRBV12-3/TRBV12-4; d_call: TRBD1; j_call: TRBJ2-1; clone_size: once; cdr3_aa: CASSARDRVVVGHNEQFF; cdr3_nt: TGTGCCAGCAGTGCCCGGGACAGGGTGGTGGTGGGGCACAATGAGCAGTTCTTC
v_call: TRBV12-3/TRBV12-4; d_call: TRBD1; j_call: TRBJ1-3; clone_size: many; cdr3_aa: CASSFGQGRNTIYF; cdr3_nt: TGTGCCAGCAGTTTTGGACAGGGGAGAAACACCATATATTTT
v_call: TRBV6-2/TRBV6-3; d_call: TRBD1; j_call: TRBJ2-7; clone_size: -; cdr3_aa: CASRGWRTGTGNYEQYF; cdr3_nt: TGTGCCAGCAGGGGTTGGAGAACCGGGACAGGGAACTACGAGCAGTACTTC
v_call: TRBV7-2; d_call: -; j_call: TRBJ1-6; clone_size: -; cdr3_aa: CASSSRTGGSYNSPLHF; cdr3_nt: TGTGCCAGCAGCTCTAGGACTGGAGGGTCCTATAATTCACCCCTCCACTTT
v_call: TRBV29-1; d_call: TRBD1; j_call: TRBJ2-3; clone_size: -; cdr3_aa: CSVDRTGGTDTQYF; cdr3_nt: TGCAGCGTTGATAGGACAGGGGGCACAGATACGCAGTATTTT
v_call: TRBV10-3; d_call: -; j_call: TRBJ1-2; clone_size: -; cdr3_aa: CAISEPAGWDNYGYTF; cdr3_nt: TGTGCCATCAGTGAGCCCGCCGGGTGGGATAACTATGGCTACACCTTC
v_call: TRBV6-2/TRBV6-3; d_call: -; j_call: TRBJ2-5; clone_size: -; cdr3_aa: CASSYYRETQYF; cdr3_nt: TGTGCCAGCAGTTACTACCGGGAGACCCAGTACTTC
v_call: TRBV20-1; d_call: TRBD1; j_call: TRBJ2-7; clone_size: few; cdr3_aa: CSALRQGSYEQYF; cdr3_nt: TGCAGTGCCCTAAGACAGGGTTCCTACGAGCAGTACTTC
v_call: TRBV28; d_call: -; j_call: TRBJ1-1; clone_size: few; cdr3_aa: CAIRPLGTEAFF; cdr3_nt: TGTGCCATCCGTCCGTTGGGCACTGAAGCTTTCTTT
v_call: TRBV11-2; d_call: -; j_call: TRBJ2-7; clone_size: few; cdr3_aa: CASSLDGTRARWLCSYEQYF; cdr3_nt: TGTGCCAGCAGCTTAGATGGGACGCGCGCAAGGTGGCTTTGTTCCTACGAGCAGTACTTC